One and the same sample provided the 21 T cell receptor beta chains below, sequenced in a study of blood T cell repertoires in COVID-19. Data came from immunoSEQ multiplex PCR; TCRdb stores just in-frame clones and leaves some out. The profile shows just over 200,000 clones, roughly 75% of them singletons. Input material: peripheral blood. These receptors were collected from a woman in her 70s with acute or convalescent COVID-19.

The chain has TRBV18 and TRBJ2-2, with D unresolved. V was cut by 6 bases and J by 5 bases, with 4 bases left in between. The CDR3 has 11 amino acids. Germline CDR1 and CDR2: KGHSH and LQKENI. DNA for the CDR3: TGTGCCAGCTCCCGTACCGGGGAGCTGTTTTTT. It specifies CASSRTGELFF. Complete variable domain (other parts from reference TRBV18 and TRBJ2-2): NAGVMQNPRHLVRRRGQEARLRCSPMKGHSHVYWYRQLPEEGLKFMVYLQKENIIDESGMPKERFSAEFPKEGPSILRIQQVVRGDSAAYFCASSRTGELFFGEGSRLTVL.

The chain combines TRBV2 with TRBJ1-5; 9 bases map to TRBD1. V was pared by 6 bases and J by 7 bases, with 10 bases of the junction left unmatched. CDR1 and CDR2 from the germline V gene are SNHLY and FYNNEI. The CDR3 runs to 15 residues. Here the CDR3 DNA reads TGTGCCAGCAGCGTGGGGACAGGGCTTTTCCAGCCCCAGCATTTT. It is translated as CASSVGTGLFQPQHF. Full variable domain (outside the CDR3, taken from reference TRBV2 and TRBJ1-5): EPEVTQTPSHQVTQMGQEVILRCVPISNHLYFYWYRQILGQKVEFLVSFYNNEISEKSEIFDDQFSVERPDGSNFTLKIRSTKLEDSAMYFCASSVGTGLFQPQHFGDGTRLSIL.

This clone was observed a few times. This chain joins TRBV6-2 or TRBV6-3 and TRBJ2-5, with 8 bases fitting TRBD1. Losses at the gene ends were 5 bases for V and 4 bases for J; bases not matched to a gene: 3. Germline V gene lookup returns CDR1 MNHEY and CDR2 SVGEGT. The CDR3 extends over 13 amino acids. Here the CDR3 DNA reads TGTGCCAGCAGTCCCGGACAGGGAGAGACCCAGTACTTC. Amino acids: CASSPGQGETQYF.

Turning to this clone: Because it lacks the conserved phenylalanine or tryptophan at the end, this CDR3 is likely a read error. Because the CDR3's place on the DNA is in doubt, the DNA is left out and the CDR3 is given as listed by TCRdb. This chain joins TRBV9 and TRBJ1-2; TRBD1 is the table's D call, not checked against the DNA. The CDR3 is 8 amino acids long, termini counted. The V gene's germline CDR1 is SGDLS and CDR2 YYNGEE. CDR3 sequence: CASSPGGE.

This rearrangement joins TRBV6-5 to TRBJ2-7, with TRBD1 matching over 10 bases. With V trimmed by 6 bases and J by 3 bases, 8 bases remained unmatched. This CDR3 contains 15 residues. Per germline, CDR1 MNHEY and CDR2 SVGAGI. The CDR3 bases are TGTGCCAGCAGCGCAGCAGGGACAGGGGACTACGAGCAGTACTTC. Its protein product is CASSAAGTGDYEQYF.

The chain has TRBV19 and TRBJ2-2; 7 bases map to TRBD1. The junction had 9 bases not matched to a gene; V was cut back by 5 bases and J by 0 bases. The CDR3 spans 17 residues. Germline values: CDR1 LNHDA, CDR2 SQIVND (reference sequence). The DNA for the CDR3 is TGTGCCAGTAGTGCCCGCCCGGGACAGACGAACACCGGGGAGCTGTTTTTT. Its protein is CASSARPGQTNTGELFF.

The rearrangement links TRBV29-1 to TRBJ2-1, with a possible D match to TRBD1 (6 bases). CDR3 length: 15 residues. V gave up 4 bases and J gave up 0 bases, with 13 bases separating them. The germline CDR1 and CDR2 sequences are SQVTM and ANQGSEA. The CDR3 DNA is TGCAGCGTTGGAAGCCCAGGGGTCTCCTACAATGAGCAGTTCTTC. Its translation: CSVGSPGVSYNEQFF.

This sequence joins TRBV15 and TRBJ1-5; 7 bases agree with TRBD1. Germline values: CDR1 LNHNV, CDR2 YYDKDF (reference sequence). The CDR3 has 15 residues. The junction had 3 bases not matched to a gene; V was cut back by 1 base and J by 3 bases. CDR3 nucleotides: TGTGCCACCAGCAGAGGGGACAGCCTCAATCAGCCCCAGCATTTT. This sequence encodes CATSRGDSLNQPQHF.

The J gene is TRBJ2-1, the V gene TRBV7-6; 14 bases fit TRBD2. The CDR3 contains 17 residues. V dropped 5 bases and J dropped 0; count of bases not matched to a gene: 3. The germline V gene encodes CDR1 SGHVS and CDR2 FNYEAQ. The CDR3 is CASSLGTSGSSYNEQFF. The CDR3 bases are TGTGCCAGCAGCCTTGGGACTAGCGGGAGCTCCTACAATGAGCAGTTCTTC.

The CDR3 is CASSLHRENYGYTF. CDR3 DNA: TGTGCCAGCAGTTTACACAGGGAAAACTATGGCTACACCTTC. The genes are TRBV27 and TRBJ1-2, with a weak D call TRBD1 (6 bases). Looked up from germline, CDR1 is MNHEY and CDR2 is SMNVEV (reference sequence). V was trimmed by 2 bases and J by 2 bases, leaving 9 bases between them. The length of the CDR3 is 14 residues.

The table lists this clone with a few counts. V and J are TRBV18 and TRBJ2-1; weak D call: TRBD1 (6 bases). The CDR3 is made up of 16 amino acids. The V gene lost 0 bases and the J gene lost 7 bases, with 16 bases spanning the gap. CDR1 is KGHSH and CDR2 is LQKENI in the germline V gene. In DNA form, the CDR3 reads TGTGCCAGCTCACCACCGGGGCAGGGGATAGCGAATGAGCAGTTCTTC. Its translation: CASSPPGQGIANEQFF.

The chain has TRBV19 and TRBJ2-5; 7 nucleotides match TRBD1. The CDR3 sequence is 15 residues long. Per the germline V gene, CDR1 is LNHDA and CDR2 is SQIVND (reference sequence). The trim removed 5 bases at V and 2 bases at J, leaving 8 bases unmatched. The CDR3 DNA is TGTGCCAGTAGTGGAACGGGACAGACACAAGAGACCCAGTACTTC. This sequence encodes CASSGTGQTQETQYF.

The chain combines TRBV28 with TRBJ1-2, with 8 nucleotides matching TRBD1. CDR1 is MDHEN, CDR2 SYDVKM, per germline. The CDR3 has 14 amino acids. Losses at the gene ends were 1 base for V and 4 bases for J; bases not matched to a gene: 2. This CDR3 reads CASSLSGQVYGYTF. The CDR3 DNA reads TGTGCCAGCAGTTTATCGGGACAGGTCTATGGCTACACCTTC.

This clone was observed once. The chain is built from TRBV19 and TRBJ1-6, with D perhaps matching TRBD1 (6 bases). The CDR3 consists of 16 residues. Trimming stripped 2 bases from V and 10 bases from J, with 18 bases between. Germline V CDR1 and CDR2: LNHDA, SQIVND (reference sequence). CDR3 in amino acids: CASSISSAGVGSPLHF. In nucleotides, the CDR3 is TGTGCCAGTAGTATATCTTCGGCAGGGGTTGGGTCACCCCTCCACTTT.

The gene calls are TRBV30 and TRBJ1-6, with 9 bases identical to TRBD1. Germline CDR1 and CDR2: GTSNPN and SVGIG (reference sequence). The V gene end was trimmed by 2 bases and the J gene end by 13 bases; junction bases not matched to a gene: 6. The CDR3 length is 13 residues. The CDR3 DNA is TGTGCCTGGAGTCCCGGGACAGGGTATCCCCTCCACTTT. Amino acid sequence: CAWSPGTGYPLHF.

The chain employs TRBV28 and TRBJ2-3; the match to TRBD1 covers 8 bases. Unmatched junction bases numbered 5, after V lost 6 bases and J lost 6 bases. The germline CDR1 and CDR2 sequences are MDHEN and SYDVKM. This CDR3 is built from 13 residues. CDR3 DNA: TGTGCCAGCAGCCAAGGACAGGGCGATACGCAGTATTTT. It yields the protein CASSQGQGDTQYF.

V is TRBV18 and J is TRBJ1-5, with D possibly TRBD1 on 5 matching bases. This CDR3 comprises 15 residues. V was cut by 1 base and J by 1 base, with 8 bases left in between. CDR1 is KGHSH and CDR2 is LQKENI in the germline V gene. CDR3 bases: TGTGCCAGCTCACCACTGGGGCAGAGCAATCAGCCCCAGCATTTT. Encoded protein: CASSPLGQSNQPQHF.

The chain joins TRBV5-1 to TRBJ2-2; TRBD2 aligns across 7 bases. The length of the CDR3 is 16 residues. V was clipped by 0 bases and J by 0 bases; unmatched bases: 2. Germline V lookup: CDR1 SGHRS, CDR2 YFSETQ. The CDR3 reads CASSLGGGPNTGELFF. DNA of the CDR3: TGCGCCAGCAGCTTGGGGGGAGGGCCGAACACCGGGGAGCTGTTTTTT.

V is TRBV7-9 and J is TRBJ1-4, with a weak D call TRBD1 (6 bases). CDR1 and CDR2 from the germline V gene are SEHNR and FQNEAQ (reference sequence). CDR3 size: 15 residues. Trimming stripped 1 base from V and 2 bases from J, with 8 bases between. The CDR3 region has the DNA TGTGCCAGCAGCTTAGTAGGACAGACTAATGAAAAACTGTTTTTT. Protein product: CASSLVGQTNEKLFF.

V is TRBV7-2 and J is TRBJ1-2, with 8 bases that match TRBD1. The J segment lost 8 bases and the V segment lost 2 bases, leaving 7 bases of the junction unmatched. This CDR3 is 14 amino acids long. Germline V gives CDR1 SGHTA, CDR2 FQGNSA. The CDR3 is CASSLRGQGTGYTF. Here the CDR3 DNA reads TGTGCCAGCAGCTTACGTGGACAGGGAACCGGCTACACCTTC.

This chain connects TRBV7-9 to TRBJ2-2; 8 bases are shared with TRBD1. Germline values: CDR1 SEHNR, CDR2 FQNEAQ (reference sequence). Unmatched junction bases numbered 9, after V lost 5 bases and J lost 4 bases. The CDR3 extends over 16 amino acids. The CDR3: CASSRTGPSGTGELFF. The CDR3 DNA is TGTGCCAGCAGCCGGACAGGGCCTTCTGGCACCGGGGAGCTGTTTTTT.